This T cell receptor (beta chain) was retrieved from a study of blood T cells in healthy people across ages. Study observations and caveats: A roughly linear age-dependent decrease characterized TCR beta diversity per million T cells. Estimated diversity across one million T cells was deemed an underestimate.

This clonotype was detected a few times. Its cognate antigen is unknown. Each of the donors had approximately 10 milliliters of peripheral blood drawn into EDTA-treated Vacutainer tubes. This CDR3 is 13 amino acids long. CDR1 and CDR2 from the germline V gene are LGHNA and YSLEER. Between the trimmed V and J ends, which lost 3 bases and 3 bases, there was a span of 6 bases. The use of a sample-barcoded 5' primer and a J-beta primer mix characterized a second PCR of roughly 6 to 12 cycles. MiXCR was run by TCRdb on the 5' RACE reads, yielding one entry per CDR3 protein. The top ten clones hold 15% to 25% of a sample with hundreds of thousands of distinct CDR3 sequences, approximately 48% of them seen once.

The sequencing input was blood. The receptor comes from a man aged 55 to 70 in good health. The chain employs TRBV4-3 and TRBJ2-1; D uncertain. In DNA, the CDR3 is TGCGCCAGCAGCCACAGCATCTACAATGAGCAGTTCTTC. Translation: CASSHSIYNEQFF.